Listed here are 15 T cell receptor beta chains from one sample, sequenced in a study of beta chain features in type 1 diabetes (dated by TCRdb to between 2017 and 2018). Library method: the immunoSEQ multiplex PCR assay. The entire isolated RNA was reverse transcribed using the High Capacity cDNA Reverse Transcription Kit, and thus expressed TCRB transcripts were sequenced. The table comes from immuneACCESS by way of TCRdb, which keeps in-frame sequences with V and J called. Part of the clones is missing from these tables; in studies checked, under half for an unresolved V gene and the rest for unknown reasons. The sample includes under 500,000 clones, with around 30% observed a single time. The top ten constitute about 0.06% of the sample. Sequencing was performed on naive CD4+ T cells from blood. In light of the paper, this sample's cell subset or site label describes: true naive CD4+ T cells. The receptors derive from a man between 18 and 35 years old in good health.

The gene calls are TRBV29-1 and TRBJ1-2; possible D gene TRBD1, 5 bases. Trimming pared 3 bases from V and 8 bases from J, leaving 10 bases between. The CDR3 spans 11 residues. Per germline, CDR1 SQVTM and CDR2 ANQGSEA. This CDR3 is CSVDRVRGYTF. CDR3 nucleotide sequence: TGCAGCGTTGACAGGGTACGGGGCTACACCTTC.

There are a few counts of this clone. The V gene is TRBV18, the J gene TRBJ1-1; D is perhaps TRBD1 (6 bases). From germline, CDR1 is KGHSH and CDR2 LQKENI. The V and J ends lost 4 bases and 1 base respectively, with 10 bases between them. The CDR3 spans 14 residues. The CDR3 sequence is CASSLTGRNTEAFF. CDR3 nucleotide sequence: TGTGCCAGCTCACTAACAGGGCGGAACACTGAAGCTTTCTTT. The whole variable domain, remainder taken from reference TRBV18 and TRBJ1-1, is NAGVMQNPRHLVRRRGQEARLRCSPMKGHSHVYWYRQLPEEGLKFMVYLQKENIIDESGMPKERFSAEFPKEGPSILRIQQVVRGDSAAYFCASSLTGRNTEAFFGQGTRLTVV.

This chain uses TRBV9 with TRBJ2-5; no clear D gene. The ends were cut back, 0 bases at V and 2 bases at J, with 11 bases in the middle. The length of the CDR3 is 15 residues. CDR1 is SGDLS, CDR2 YYNGEE, per germline. The CDR3 nucleotides read TGTGCCAGCAGCGTAGTTCAGCCATCACAAGAGACCCAGTACTTC. This sequence encodes CASSVVQPSQETQYF.

This clone showed up just a few times. The J gene is TRBJ1-1, the V gene TRBV5-1, with TRBD1 identical over 7 bases. Germline-derived CDR1 and CDR2 are SGHRS and YFSETQ. The V and J ends lost 7 bases and 0 bases, in that order; junction bases with no gene match: 9. The CDR3 runs to 15 residues. The CDR3 sequence: CASQLETGLNTEAFF. The CDR3 nucleotides are TGCGCCAGCCAGCTTGAGACAGGGCTGAACACTGAAGCTTTCTTT.

About this clone: Other nucleotide sequences from this sample produce the same CDR3. This sequence joins TRBV20-1 and TRBJ2-7; D tentatively fits TRBD1 or TRBD2 (5 bases each). V dropped 2 bases and J dropped 6 bases, with 8 bases sitting between them. The CDR3 totals 11 residues. The germline gives CDR1 DFQATT, CDR2 SNEGSKA (reference sequence). Written as DNA, the CDR3 is TGCAGTGCTAGACTGAGGGGCGAGCAGTACTTC. It yields the protein CSARLRGEQYF.

This rearrangement joins TRBV4-3 to TRBJ2-5; D might be TRBD2 (5 bases). This CDR3 region has 13 residues. CDR1 is LGHNA, CDR2 YSLEER, per germline. With 2 bases removed from V and 4 bases from J, the gap between germline ends came to 8 bases. DNA of the CDR3: TGCGCCAGCAGCCAACTCGGGGTAGAGACCCAGTACTTC. Amino acid sequence: CASSQLGVETQYF.

Only a few counts were recorded for this clone. V is TRBV30 and J is TRBJ1-1; 7 positions agree with TRBD1. The germline gives CDR1 GTSNPN, CDR2 SVGIG (reference sequence). The CDR3 consists of 14 residues. V lost 4 bases to trimming and J lost 5 bases; unmatched junction nucleotides: 10. CDR3: CAWNRGSQGTEAFF. The DNA for the CDR3 is TGTGCCTGGAACAGGGGCAGCCAGGGAACTGAAGCTTTCTTT.

The V gene is TRBV5-6, the J gene TRBJ1-2; the D is unclear. In germline, CDR1 is SGHDT, CDR2 YYEEEE. This CDR3 is 15 amino acids long. V lost 4 bases and J lost 2, with 15 bases in between. Here the CDR3 DNA reads TGTGCCAGCAGCCCCGACGGAGGATTAAACTATGGCTACACCTTC. It encodes CASSPDGGLNYGYTF.

The chain employs TRBV9 and TRBJ2-3; 7 bases agree with TRBD2. The CDR3 loop spans 14 amino acids. J lost 2 bases, V lost 1 base, and 1 base had no gene match. Germline CDR1 and CDR2: SGDLS and YYNGEE. The CDR3, as DNA: TGTGCCAGCAGCGTACTAGCGGCCACAGATACGCAGTATTTT. This gives the protein CASSVLAATDTQYF.

The genes are TRBV9 and TRBJ2-1, with TRBD2 as a possible D gene (6 bases). The CDR3 loop spans 17 amino acids. Germline lookup yields CDR1 SGDLS and CDR2 YYNGEE. The germline V and J ends were trimmed by 4 bases and 5 bases, with 22 bases remaining between them. CDR3 coding DNA: TGTGCCAGCAGCCCCAGACCGGGACTCCAGAGAAACAATGAGCAGTTCTTC. Its protein product is CASSPRPGLQRNNEQFF.

This chain connects TRBV6-1 to TRBJ1-1; no firm D call. Trimming stripped 2 bases from V and 5 bases from J, with 9 bases between. CDR1 and CDR2 (germline): MNHNS, SASEGT. The CDR3 is 13 amino acids. CDR3 amino acids: CASSERPRTEAFF. CDR3 bases: TGTGCCAGCAGTGAAAGACCGCGGACTGAAGCTTTCTTT.

The chain couples TRBV7-2 to TRBJ2-1, with D hard to call. This CDR3 contains 17 residues. The germline gives CDR1 SGHTA, CDR2 FQGNSA. V lost 1 base to trimming and J lost 0 bases, with 13 bases between them. CDR3 in DNA: TGTGCCAGCAGCTTAGGATTGACGCTTAGCTCCTACAATGAGCAGTTCTTC. It encodes CASSLGLTLSSYNEQFF.

The rearrangement uses TRBV6-6 and TRBJ2-7; 7 bases fit TRBD2. In germline, CDR1 is MNHNY, CDR2 SVGAGI (reference sequence). The CDR3 sequence is 14 residues long. Trimming cost V 10 bases and J 3 bases; bases outside gene matches: 12. The CDR3 protein is CATAPSGLYYEQYF. The DNA for the CDR3 is TGTGCCACCGCGCCTAGCGGACTATACTACGAGCAGTACTTC.

This chain uses TRBV29-1 with TRBJ2-5, with TRBD2 matching over 8 bases. CDR3 length equals 13 residues. Germline CDR1 is SQVTM and CDR2 is ANQGSEA. V shed 7 bases and J 5 bases; nucleotides not matched to a gene: 9. CDR3 sequence: CSADSGIVETQYF. DNA for the CDR3: TGCAGCGCGGATAGCGGGATCGTGGAGACCCAGTACTTC. Based on the CDR3 plus reference TRBV29-1 and TRBJ2-5, the full variable domain is SAVISQKPSRDICQRGTSLTIQCQVDSQVTMMFWYRQQPGQSLTLIATANQGSEATYESGFVIDKFPISRPNLTFSTLTVSNMSPEDSSIYLCSADSGIVETQYFGPGTRLLVL.

This clone was detected once. This chain uses TRBV5-1 with TRBJ2-2; 7 bases line up with TRBD1. The germline V gene has CDR1 SGHRS and CDR2 YFSETQ. Losses at the gene ends were 6 bases for V and 0 bases for J; bases not matched to a gene: 11. The CDR3 has 17 residues. CDR3 nucleotides: TGCGCCAGCACGCCCCACGAGACAGGGACGAACACCGGGGAGCTGTTTTTT. Amino acid sequence: CASTPHETGTNTGELFF.